A single sample is the source of the 20 T cell receptor beta chains below, sequenced in a study of neurological immune-mediated disorders. TCRdb independently ran MiXCR on the 5' RACE reads; one entry per CDR3 protein. Here the sample spans tens of thousands of distinct CDR3 sequences, about 3.7% being singletons. Sequenced input: PBMCs. All receptors come from a man aged 35 to 55 with multiple sclerosis.

This clonotype has only a few counts. With a much larger clone just one base away, this may be a read error. The genes are TRBV28 and TRBJ2-7; the D is unclear. The length of the CDR3 is 12 residues. Deletions cut 1 base from V and 7 bases from J, with 8 bases between. CDR1 and CDR2 (germline): MDHEN, SYDVKM. The chain's CDR3 is CASSLYGKEQYF. The CDR3 DNA reads TGTGCCAGCAGTTTATACGGAAAAGAGCAGTACTTC.

The chain combines TRBV25-1 with TRBJ1-1; D is unresolved. Trimming removed 5 bases at V and 3 bases at J, with 10 bases between. The CDR3 length is 13 residues. In germline, CDR1 is MGHDK, CDR2 SYGVNS. The CDR3 sequence is CASSPVIHTEAFF. The CDR3 region has the DNA TGTGCCAGCAGTCCCGTGATTCACACTGAAGCTTTCTTT. Full variable domain (outside the CDR3, taken from reference TRBV25-1 and TRBJ1-1): EADIYQTPRYLVIGTGKKITLECSQTMGHDKMYWYQQDPGMELHLIHYSYGVNSTEKGDLSSESTVSRIRTEHFPLTLESARPSHTSQYLCASSPVIHTEAFFGQGTRLTVV.

This clonotype was seen ten or more times. The rearrangement links TRBV2 to TRBJ2-1; D perhaps matches TRBD2 (6 bases). CDR1 and CDR2 (germline): SNHLY, FYNNEI. V lost 5 bases and J 7 bases, leaving 15 bases between the germline ends. This CDR3 spans 14 amino acids. The CDR3 loop reads CASSTGTSTNEQFF. CDR3 sequence (DNA): TGTGCCAGCAGTACCGGGACTTCAACTAATGAGCAGTTCTTC.

The gene calls are TRBV14 and TRBJ2-2; D not resolved. Looked up from germline, CDR1 is SGHDN and CDR2 is FVKESK. V shed 4 bases and J shed 1 base, with 10 bases lying between them. The CDR3 spans 15 residues. CDR3 nucleotide sequence: TGTGCCAGCAGCCCAGTCAGCAAGAACACCGGGGAGCTGTTTTTT. This sequence encodes CASSPVSKNTGELFF.

This clonotype was seen many times. This chain links TRBV12-3 or TRBV12-4 with TRBJ1-4, with 8 positions matching TRBD1. J was trimmed by 0 bases and V by 4 bases; bases with no gene match: 1. The CDR3 is made up of 15 amino acids. DNA for the CDR3: TGTGCCAGCAGTTCGGACAGGGCAACTAATGAAAAACTGTTTTTT. Translation: CASSSDRATNEKLFF.

This clonotype was detected only once. This chain connects TRBV7-9 to TRBJ2-7; no reliable D call. The V gene lost 1 base and the J gene lost 3 bases, with 13 bases spanning the gap. This CDR3 has 15 residues. Germline CDR1 and CDR2: SEHNR and FQNEAQ (reference sequence). The DNA of the CDR3 is TGTGCCAGCAGCTTAGGTTCCAAAACACACTACGAGCAGTACTTC. Encoded protein: CASSLGSKTHYEQYF.

The chain couples TRBV20-1 to TRBJ2-5; D might be TRBD1 or TRBD2, each matching 7 bases. V was trimmed by 5 bases and J by 7 bases, leaving 17 bases between them. Germline lookup yields CDR1 DFQATT and CDR2 SNEGSKA (reference sequence). CDR3 size: 13 residues. The CDR3 nucleotides are TGCAGTGCTTATGCAGGGGGGGAAGCGACCCAGTACTTC. It codes for CSAYAGGEATQYF.

This clonotype occurred many times. The chain is built from TRBV20-1 and TRBJ2-3, with unresolved D. CDR1 and CDR2 (germline): DFQATT, SNEGSKA (reference sequence). The CDR3 contains 16 residues. The V gene lost 3 bases and the J gene lost 2 bases, with 18 bases spanning the gap. This CDR3 is CSARPLSTSLTDTQYF. As DNA, the CDR3 is TGCAGTGCTAGGCCTCTCTCAACTTCCCTCACAGATACGCAGTATTTT.

This clonotype occurred a few times. The chain has TRBV12-3 or TRBV12-4 and TRBJ1-1; D not resolved. The length of the CDR3 is 14 residues. Trimming left V 3 bases short and J 1 base short, with 9 bases between. In DNA form, the CDR3 reads TGTGCCAGCAGTTTCGGGGAAGGGAACACTGAAGCTTTCTTT. This translates into CASSFGEGNTEAFF.

This clonotype was recorded many times. The chain is built from TRBV18 and TRBJ1-6; TRBD1 is a possible D gene (5 bases). Trimming pared 8 bases from V and 4 bases from J, leaving 15 bases between. Germline V gene sequence: CDR1 KGHSH, CDR2 LQKENI. This CDR3 spans 15 amino acids. The DNA for the CDR3 is TGTGCCAGCACCTTCGACAGCCCATATAATTCACCCCTCCACTTT. This gives the protein CASTFDSPYNSPLHF.

The chain combines TRBV7-2 with TRBJ1-1; no firm D call. The CDR3 has 12 residues. Germline assignment: CDR1 SGHTA and CDR2 FQGNSA. V was pared by 0 bases and J by 4 bases, with 3 bases between. The CDR3 region has the DNA TGTGCCAGCAGCTTAGCGGCCACTGAAGCTTTCTTT. Translation: CASSLAATEAFF. Variable domain in full (rest from reference TRBV7-2 and TRBJ1-1): GAGVSQSPSNKVTEKGKDVELRCDPISGHTALYWYRQSLGQGLEFLIYFQGNSAPDKSGLPSDRFSAERTGGSVSTLTIQRTQQEDSAVYLCASSLAATEAFFGQGTRLTVV.

This clonotype was detected many times. The chain uses TRBV28 and TRBJ2-7, with a possible D match to TRBD1 (6 bases). Germline V CDR1 and CDR2: MDHEN, SYDVKM. The V gene lost 3 bases and the J gene lost 0 bases, with 9 bases spanning the gap. This CDR3 has 14 amino acids. This CDR3 is CASSFAGDSYEQYF. The CDR3 DNA is TGTGCCAGCAGTTTTGCAGGGGACTCCTACGAGCAGTACTTC.

This clonotype showed up many times. V is TRBV4-1 and J is TRBJ2-5; 7 nucleotides line up with TRBD2. The CDR3 runs to 14 residues. Per the germline V gene, CDR1 is MGHRA and CDR2 is YSYEKL. Unmatched junction bases numbered 4, after V lost 1 base and J lost 5 bases. The DNA of the CDR3 is TGCGCCAGCAGCCAAGGTGGGGGGGTTGAGACCCAGTACTTC. Translating gives CASSQGGGVETQYF.

This clonotype occurred many times. V usage is TRBV4-1 and J usage is TRBJ2-5; TRBD1 aligns across 8 bases. The CDR3 spans 17 residues. J was trimmed by 5 bases and V by 6 bases; bases with no gene match: 17. Germline assignment: CDR1 MGHRA and CDR2 YSYEKL. This CDR3 is CASSPGQAPSGAETQYF. DNA of the CDR3: TGCGCCAGCAGTCCGGGACAGGCCCCTTCGGGTGCGGAGACCCAGTACTTC.

At least ten counts were recorded for this clonotype. V usage is TRBV3-1 and J usage is TRBJ2-3, with D perhaps TRBD2 (6 bases). The V end was cut by 3 bases, the J end by 4 bases, with 11 bases between. Germline V lookup: CDR1 LGHDT, CDR2 YNNKEL (reference sequence). This CDR3 is 14 amino acids long. CDR3 loop: CASSQDYSADTQYF. The CDR3 bases are TGTGCCAGCAGCCAGGACTATTCCGCAGATACGCAGTATTTT.

This clonotype has only a few counts. The chain joins TRBV12-3 or TRBV12-4 to TRBJ1-1; TRBD1 matches 9 bases. Germline trimming cut 3 bases from V and 2 bases from J; bases unmatched to any gene: 10. This CDR3 is 17 amino acids long. The CDR3 nucleotides are TGTGCCAGCAGTTTTCCCGACAGGGGGACTAGTAACACTGAAGCTTTCTTT. Encoded protein: CASSFPDRGTSNTEAFF.

This clonotype was detected many times. The chain combines TRBV7-2 with TRBJ2-1; 13 bases are a match to TRBD2. V shed 5 bases, J shed 1 base, and the junction held 5 bases outside the gene matches. CDR1 and CDR2 from the germline V gene are SGHTA and FQGNSA. There are 17 residues in the CDR3. The CDR3 coding sequence is TGTGCCAGCAGCCGCACTAGCGGGGGGGCATCCTACAATGAGCAGTTCTTC. Translation gives CASSRTSGGASYNEQFF.

Note on this clonotype: A much larger clonotype is one base distant, so this may be a read error. The chain employs TRBV5-1 and TRBJ2-2; no firm D call. V shed 2 bases and J shed 0 bases, with 8 bases lying between them. Germline V gene sequence: CDR1 SGHRS, CDR2 YFSETQ. The CDR3 spans 15 residues. The CDR3 DNA sequence: TGCGCCAGCAGCTTAGCGCCGACGAACACCGGGGAGCTGTTTTTT. As protein: CASSLAPTNTGELFF.

This clonotype was seen only a few times. The chain links TRBV20-1 to TRBJ1-3; D may be TRBD1 (5 bases). The germline V gene has CDR1 DFQATT and CDR2 SNEGSKA (reference sequence). The CDR3 spans 16 residues. V lost 1 base to trimming and J lost 4 bases, with 17 bases between them. CDR3 DNA: TGCAGTGCTAGAGTACCTCTAGTGGGGGTCGGAAACACCATATATTTT. Translating gives CSARVPLVGVGNTIYF.

This clonotype has a count of ten or more. This chain joins TRBV6-6 and TRBJ2-7, with D perhaps given as TRBD1 or TRBD2 (5 bases each). The CDR3 extends over 14 amino acids. Germline V gene lookup returns CDR1 MNHNY and CDR2 SVGAGI (reference sequence). The ends were cut back, 0 bases at V and 5 bases at J, with 11 bases in the middle. The CDR3 region is CASSYSGDRHEQYF. CDR3 coding DNA: TGTGCCAGCAGTTACTCGGGGGACCGCCACGAGCAGTACTTC.